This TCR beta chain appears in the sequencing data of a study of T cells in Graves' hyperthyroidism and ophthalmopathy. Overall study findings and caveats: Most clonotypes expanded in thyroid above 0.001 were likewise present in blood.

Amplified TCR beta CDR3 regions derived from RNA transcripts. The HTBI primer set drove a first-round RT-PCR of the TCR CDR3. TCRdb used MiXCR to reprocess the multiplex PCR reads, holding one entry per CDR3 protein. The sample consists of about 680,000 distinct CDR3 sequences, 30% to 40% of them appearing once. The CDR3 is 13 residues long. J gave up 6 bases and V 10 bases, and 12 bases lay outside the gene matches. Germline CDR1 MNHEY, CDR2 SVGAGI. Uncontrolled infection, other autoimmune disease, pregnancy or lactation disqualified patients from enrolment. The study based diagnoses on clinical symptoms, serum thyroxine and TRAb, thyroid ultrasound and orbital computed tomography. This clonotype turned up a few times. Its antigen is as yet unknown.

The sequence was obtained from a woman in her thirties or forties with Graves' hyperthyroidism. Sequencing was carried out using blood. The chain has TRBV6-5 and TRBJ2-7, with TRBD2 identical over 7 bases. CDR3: CATVRGWEGEQYF. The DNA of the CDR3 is TGTGCCACCGTCCGCGGCTGGGAGGGCGAGCAGTACTTC.